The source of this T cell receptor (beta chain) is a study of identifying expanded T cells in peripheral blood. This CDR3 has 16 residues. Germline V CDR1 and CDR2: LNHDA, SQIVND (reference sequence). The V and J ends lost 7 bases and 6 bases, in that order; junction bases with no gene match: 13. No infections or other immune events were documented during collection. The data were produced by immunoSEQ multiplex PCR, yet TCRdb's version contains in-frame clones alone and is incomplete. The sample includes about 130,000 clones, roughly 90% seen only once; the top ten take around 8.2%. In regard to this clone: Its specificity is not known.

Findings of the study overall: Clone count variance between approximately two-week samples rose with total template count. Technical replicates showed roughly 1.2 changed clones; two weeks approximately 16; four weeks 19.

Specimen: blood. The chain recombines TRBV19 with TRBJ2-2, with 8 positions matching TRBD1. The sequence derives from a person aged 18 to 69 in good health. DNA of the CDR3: TGTGCCAGTAATCCACCCGGCAGGGGGCGGGCCGGGGAGCTGTTTTTT. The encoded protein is CASNPPGRGRAGELFF.